Following are 10 T cell receptor beta chains from one sample sequenced in a study of cytomegalovirus exposure and HLA in healthy donors. The primer mix had 60 Vbeta and 13 Jbeta primers. Clones were read by immunoSEQ multiplex PCR, and TCRdb kept only the in-frame ones, dropping some. The sample holds around 80,000 clones. Sequencing was done on a sample of PBMCs. The receptors originated from a man aged 35 to 55 in good health and CMV-seronegative.

The chain recombines TRBV7-9 with TRBJ2-7, with D perhaps TRBD2 (5 bases). Trimming left V 5 bases short and J 3 bases short, with 8 bases between. CDR3 length equals 12 residues. Germline V CDR1 and CDR2: SEHNR, FQNEAQ (reference sequence). The CDR3 DNA is TGTGCCAGCAGCGAACTAGACTACGAGCAGTACTTC. Protein: CASSELDYEQYF.

The chain carries TRBV5-1 and TRBJ2-7; D ambiguous. V dropped 5 bases and J dropped 6 bases, with 9 bases sitting between them. Germline V gene lookup returns CDR1 SGHRS and CDR2 YFSETQ. The CDR3 contains 11 residues. CDR3 nucleotide sequence: TGCGCCAGCAGAGATTATAGCGAGCAGTACTTC. Its protein product is CASRDYSEQYF.

The V call is TRBV5-1, the J call TRBJ1-5; no reliable D call. V was clipped by 2 bases and J by 7 bases, with 10 bases between them. Germline CDR1 is SGHRS and CDR2 is YFSETQ. The CDR3 totals 13 residues. The CDR3 DNA follows: TGCGCCAGCAGCTTCGGTGGAGACCAGCCCCAGCATTTT. Its translation: CASSFGGDQPQHF. The whole variable domain, remainder taken from reference TRBV5-1 and TRBJ1-5, is KAGVTQTPRYLIKTRGQQVTLSCSPISGHRSVSWYQQTPGQGLQFLFEYFSETQRNKGNFPGRFSGRQFSNSRSEMNVSTLELGDSALYLCASSFGGDQPQHFGDGTRLSIL.

The chain employs TRBV5-8 and TRBJ2-4; 8 bases align to TRBD1. CDR1 is SGHTS, CDR2 YDEGEE, per germline. The CDR3 totals 17 residues. The junction had 7 bases not matched to a gene; V was cut back by 0 bases and J by 2 bases. In DNA, the CDR3 is TGTGCCAGCAGCTTGGTCTGGGCAGGGGGCTCCAAAAACATTCAGTACTTC. It specifies CASSLVWAGGSKNIQYF.

The chain combines TRBV4-3 with TRBJ2-7; 11 bases are shared with TRBD2. The CDR3 covers 17 residues. The germline V gene has CDR1 LGHNA and CDR2 YSLEER. Trimming at V came to 0 bases and at J to 6 bases, leaving 10 bases not matched to a gene. In DNA form, the CDR3 reads TGCGCCAGCAGCCAAGATGCTCTAGCGGGAGGCCTCGGCGAGCAGTACTTC. Translating gives CASSQDALAGGLGEQYF.

The V call is TRBV5-1, the J call TRBJ2-3, with D uncertain. The CDR3 is made up of 15 amino acids. V was shortened by 0 bases and J by 2 bases, with 10 bases between the two germline ends. Germline loops: CDR1 SGHRS, CDR2 YFSETQ. As DNA, the CDR3 is TGCGCCAGCAGCTTGGCACTCCCTTACACAGATACGCAGTATTTT. Amino acid sequence: CASSLALPYTDTQYF.

The chain couples TRBV19 to TRBJ2-7; TRBD1 aligns across 9 bases. The V gene's germline CDR1 is LNHDA and CDR2 SQIVND (reference sequence). V gave up 7 bases and J gave up 6 bases; unmatched junction bases: 10. This CDR3 is 14 amino acids long. CDR3 loop: CASMGVRQGGEQYF. CDR3 nucleotides: TGTGCCAGTATGGGGGTGAGACAGGGGGGCGAGCAGTACTTC.

This sequence joins TRBV19 and TRBJ2-7; TRBD2 might be the D (6 bases). The CDR3 is made up of 14 amino acids. V was pared by 10 bases and J by 2 bases, with 18 bases between. Germline V CDR1 and CDR2: LNHDA, SQIVND (reference sequence). The CDR3 DNA sequence: TGTGCCACCTCCGGGCGGGATCTCCCCTACGAGCAGTACTTC. It translates to CATSGRDLPYEQYF.

V usage is TRBV5-1 and J usage is TRBJ2-1, with 11 bases aligning to TRBD2. Germline V lookup: CDR1 SGHRS, CDR2 YFSETQ. The V and J ends lost 6 bases and 3 bases, in that order; junction bases with no gene match: 5. The CDR3 runs to 15 residues. Here the CDR3 DNA reads TGCGCCAGCACCGTTAGCGGGGGGGTCTACAATGAGCAGTTCTTC. Amino acids: CASTVSGGVYNEQFF.

The CDR3 is CASSISPGLAVYEQYF. CDR3 bases: TGTGCCAGTAGTATCTCCCCGGGACTAGCGGTCTACGAGCAGTACTTC. The chain links TRBV19 to TRBJ2-7; TRBD2 matches 11 bases. Losses at the gene ends were 3 bases for V and 3 bases for J; bases not matched to a gene: 7. The CDR3 extends over 16 amino acids. Germline V lookup: CDR1 LNHDA, CDR2 SQIVND (reference sequence). The full variable domain, with the rest looked up from reference TRBV19 and TRBJ2-7, is DGGITQSPKYLFRKEGQNVTLSCEQNLNHDAMYWYRQDPGQGLRLIYYSQIVNDFQKGDIAEGYSVSREKKESFPLTVTSAQKNPTAFYLCASSISPGLAVYEQYFGPGTRLTVT.